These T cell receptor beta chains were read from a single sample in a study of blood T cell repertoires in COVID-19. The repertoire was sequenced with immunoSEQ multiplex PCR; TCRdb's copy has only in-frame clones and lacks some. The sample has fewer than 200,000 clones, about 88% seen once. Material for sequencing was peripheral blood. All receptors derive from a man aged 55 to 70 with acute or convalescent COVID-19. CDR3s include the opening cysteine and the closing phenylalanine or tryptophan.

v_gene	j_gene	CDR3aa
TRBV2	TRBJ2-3	CASTERQAGWDTQYF
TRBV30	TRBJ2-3	CAWSWGQLADTQYF
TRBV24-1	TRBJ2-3	CATSARGAQGATDTQYF
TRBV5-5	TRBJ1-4	CASSLGRGATNEKLFF
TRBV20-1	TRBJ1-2	CSAQGASGYTF
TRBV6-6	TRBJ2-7	CATLGDTSYEQYF
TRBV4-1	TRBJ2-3	CASSTPLGETTSTDTQYF
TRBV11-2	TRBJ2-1	CASSLGGVSYNEQFF
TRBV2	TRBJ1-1	CASTFGVGINEAFF
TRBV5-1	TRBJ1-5	CASSLVGGVGQPQHF
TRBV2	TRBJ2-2	CASSLLADGGELFF
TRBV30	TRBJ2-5	CAWSPRGGFPIRETQYF